The 17 T cell receptor beta chains below come from one sample, sequenced in a study of shared clonotypes between healthy human individuals. Data came from immunoSEQ multiplex PCR; TCRdb stores just in-frame clones and leaves some out. The table records some 360,000 clones, 73% of them present only once. The specimen sequenced was memory CD4+ T cells sorted from blood. Regarding subset: CD45RA-negative fraction. The source of these receptors is a man aged 25-40 years in good health.

This clone has just one count. This chain joins TRBV7-9 and TRBJ2-5, with 10 bases matching TRBD2. Germline-derived CDR1 and CDR2 are SEHNR and FQNEAQ (reference sequence). V was pared by 6 bases and J by 5 bases, with 12 bases of the junction left unmatched. The CDR3 spans 16 residues. The CDR3 reads CASSLRTSGDGETQYF. DNA of the CDR3: TGTGCCAGCAGTCTAAGGACTAGCGGAGATGGGGAGACCCAGTACTTC. Filled out from reference TRBV7-9 and TRBJ2-5, the complete variable domain reads DTGVSQNPRHKITKRGQNVTFRCDPISEHNRLYWYRQTLGQGPEFLTYFQNEAQLEKSRLLSDRFSAERPKGSFSTLEIQRTEQGDSAMYLCASSLRTSGDGETQYFGPGTRLLVL.

The V call is TRBV5-6, the J call TRBJ2-2, with no clear D. Germline V gene sequence: CDR1 SGHDT, CDR2 YYEEEE. Trimming pared 2 bases from V and 4 bases from J, leaving 6 bases between. CDR3 length equals 13 residues. The CDR3 spells CASSLLLTGELFF. The CDR3 nucleotides are TGTGCCAGCAGCTTACTCCTCACCGGGGAGCTGTTTTTT.

This CDR3 is CASSLLDRGGYNGYTF. DNA of the CDR3: TGTGCCAGCAGCCTCCTGGACAGGGGGGGGTATAATGGCTACACCTTC. The chain carries TRBV28 and TRBJ1-2, with TRBD1 matching over 10 bases. Germline trimming cut 6 bases from V and 6 bases from J; bases unmatched to any gene: 13. Germline V gives CDR1 MDHEN, CDR2 SYDVKM. This CDR3 has 16 amino acids.

The gene calls are TRBV6-1 and TRBJ2-3; perhaps TRBD1 as D (6 bases). The CDR3 is 15 amino acids. V lost 5 bases, J lost 5 bases, and 17 bases lay in between. Per germline, CDR1 MNHNS and CDR2 SASEGT. The CDR3 region is CASSPLTGLRDTQYF. CDR3 nucleotide sequence: TGTGCCAGCAGTCCCTTGACAGGATTAAGAGATACGCAGTATTTT.

The chain uses TRBV25-1 and TRBJ2-7; 16 bases are a match to TRBD2. Germline CDR1 is MGHDK and CDR2 is SYGVNS. The trim removed 3 bases at V and 7 bases at J, leaving 9 bases unmatched. This CDR3 region has 17 residues. CDR3 loop: CASSDKGLAGGPEEQYF. The CDR3 DNA is TGTGCCAGCAGTGACAAGGGACTAGCGGGAGGGCCTGAAGAGCAGTACTTC.

About this clone: The sample holds other DNA sequences that translate to the same CDR3. The chain has TRBV5-1 and TRBJ2-7; D gene unclear. Trimming removed 4 bases from V and 3 bases from J, with 8 bases in between. CDR1 is SGHRS, CDR2 YFSETQ, per germline. This CDR3 comprises 12 residues. The CDR3 loop reads CASSLDLYEQYF. CDR3 bases: TGCGCCAGCAGCCTAGACCTCTACGAGCAGTACTTC.

CDR3 sequence: CASRDRGSVKNIQYF. CDR3 bases: TGTGCCAGTCGGGACAGGGGGTCGGTCAAAAACATTCAGTACTTC. The V and J genes are TRBV19 and TRBJ2-4; 11 bases map to TRBD1. Germline V gives CDR1 LNHDA, CDR2 SQIVND (reference sequence). V lost 8 bases to trimming and J lost 3 bases; unmatched junction nucleotides: 6. The CDR3 extends over 15 amino acids.

CDR3 loop: CASRKGNSENIQYF. CDR3 nucleotide sequence: TGTGCCAGCCGAAAAGGGAATAGCGAAAACATTCAGTACTTC. The genes are TRBV7-9 and TRBJ2-4; TRBD2 might be the D (5 bases). The germline V gene has CDR1 SEHNR and CDR2 FQNEAQ (reference sequence). V lost 8 bases and J 5 bases, leaving 16 bases between the germline ends. The CDR3 is 14 residues long.

The V gene is TRBV4-3, the J gene TRBJ2-5; weak D call: TRBD1 (6 bases). Trimming removed 4 bases from V and 4 bases from J, with 16 bases in between. Per germline, CDR1 LGHNA and CDR2 YSLEER. This CDR3 has 15 residues. CDR3 DNA: TGCGCCAGCAGCCCGCAAAGGGGGTGGGTAGAGACCCAGTACTTC. It translates to CASSPQRGWVETQYF.

This rearrangement joins TRBV5-6 to TRBJ2-1; D possibly corresponds to TRBD2 (6 bases). V was pared by 4 bases and J by 7 bases, with 15 bases between. CDR1 and CDR2 (germline): SGHDT, YYEEEE. This CDR3 spans 14 amino acids. The CDR3 protein is CASSGTGEWNEQFF. CDR3 nucleotides: TGTGCCAGCAGCGGCACGGGAGAGTGGAATGAGCAGTTCTTC.

This chain uses TRBV2 with TRBJ1-1; D gene unclear. Trimming took 3 bases from V and 8 from J, leaving 19 bases between them. The CDR3 is 15 residues long. Germline V CDR1 and CDR2: SNHLY, FYNNEI. Here the CDR3 reads CASSDGPVVTREAFF. DNA for the CDR3: TGTGCCAGCAGTGATGGCCCCGTGGTTACTAGAGAAGCTTTCTTT.

This clone has just a few counts. A read error may explain this, as a much larger clone is one base away. Other DNA sequences in the same sample also yield this CDR3. The J gene is TRBJ2-5, the V gene TRBV15; 8 nucleotides agree with TRBD1. The length of the CDR3 is 14 residues. Trimming took 3 bases from V and 2 from J; bases not matched to a gene: 2. Germline V gene lookup returns CDR1 LNHNV and CDR2 YYDKDF (reference sequence). CDR3 in amino acids: CATSRGQEQETQYF. Written as DNA, the CDR3 is TGTGCCACCAGCAGGGGACAGGAGCAAGAGACCCAGTACTTC.

The table lists this clone with many counts. The chain links TRBV7-8 to TRBJ1-1, with D uncertain. The CDR3 runs 14 residues. V gave up 3 bases and J gave up 2 bases, with 10 bases separating them. Germline CDR1 is SGHVS and CDR2 is FQNEAQ. The CDR3 here is CASSFSQFNTEAFF. CDR3 in DNA: TGTGCCAGCAGCTTTTCACAATTCAACACTGAAGCTTTCTTT.

Only one count was recorded for this clone. This rearrangement joins TRBV19 to TRBJ2-1, with 7 bases lining up with TRBD1. Per the germline V gene, CDR1 is LNHDA and CDR2 is SQIVND (reference sequence). With 7 bases clipped from V and 4 bases from J, the junction kept 7 bases outside the gene matches. The CDR3 is 14 amino acids. The DNA of the CDR3 is TGTGCCAGTATGGACAGGAGCCAATACAATGAGCAGTTCTTC. It codes for CASMDRSQYNEQFF. Combining the CDR3 with reference TRBV19 and TRBJ2-1 gives the whole variable domain DGGITQSPKYLFRKEGQNVTLSCEQNLNHDAMYWYRQDPGQGLRLIYYSQIVNDFQKGDIAEGYSVSREKKESFPLTVTSAQKNPTAFYLCASMDRSQYNEQFFGPGTRLTVL.

The chain uses TRBV15 and TRBJ1-2, with no clear D. This CDR3 comprises 14 residues. The V and J ends lost 5 bases and 3 bases respectively, with 13 bases between them. Germline-derived CDR1 and CDR2 are LNHNV and YYDKDF (reference sequence). CDR3 residues: CATSPQSVDYGYTF. DNA for the CDR3: TGTGCCACCAGCCCCCAAAGCGTTGACTATGGCTACACCTTC.

The CDR3 protein is CASSKTWLIYNEQFF. As DNA, the CDR3 is TGTGCCAGCAGTAAGACCTGGTTGATCTACAATGAGCAGTTCTTC. The chain links TRBV2 to TRBJ2-1, with D unresolved. There are 15 residues in the CDR3. Germline assignment: CDR1 SNHLY and CDR2 FYNNEI. The V gene lost 5 bases and the J gene lost 3 bases, with 14 bases spanning the gap.

The chain has TRBV5-1 and TRBJ2-2; D remains ambiguous. Germline V gene lookup returns CDR1 SGHRS and CDR2 YFSETQ. The ends were cut back, 3 bases at V and 5 bases at J, with 8 bases in the middle. CDR3 length: 13 residues. CDR3 residues: CASSYSRTGELFF. The DNA for the CDR3 is TGCGCCAGCAGCTACAGCAGAACCGGGGAGCTGTTTTTT.